This T cell receptor beta chain was identified during a study of T cells after yellow fever vaccination. The germline V gene encodes CDR1 SQVTM and CDR2 ANQGSEA. With 1 base clipped from V and 5 bases from J, the junction kept 4 bases outside the gene matches. The CDR3 runs to 14 residues. This clonotype occurred a few times. TCRdb re-derived calls from the 5' RACE reads in MiXCR, one entry per CDR3 protein. The profile shows some 320,000 distinct CDR3 sequences, about 4% of them singletons. This specimen was PBMCs, taken 5 days after the yellow fever booster vaccination. The receptor was isolated from a man aged 18-30 years who received the YFV17D yellow fever vaccine. The J gene is TRBJ2-1, the V gene TRBV29-1; TRBD2 matches at 8 bases. CDR3 loop: CSVEGREENNEQFF. The CDR3 nucleotides are TGCAGCGTTGAAGGGCGGGAGGAGAACAATGAGCAGTTCTTC.